This TCR beta chain was profiled in a study of T cells in Graves' hyperthyroidism and ophthalmopathy (dated by TCRdb to the late 2010s). Background on the whole study: TCR V-J signatures able to tell the groups apart were searched for in a discovery cohort of about a hundred patients, of whom more than 40 had Graves' ophthalmopathy and around 58 had stable Graves' hyperthyroidism. The 75 to 100 discovery patients were randomly split 7:3 into training and test sets. Prospective prediction of ophthalmopathy was tested in an independent validation cohort consisting of roughly 19 hyperthyroidism patients and about 17 patients who later progressed to ophthalmopathy. After sampling, hyperthyroidism patients received methimazole starting at 30 mg daily, and ophthalmopathy patients received high-dose intravenous methylprednisolone. In over five Graves' hyperthyroidism patients, the study also compared T-cell repertoires from thyroid tissue with T-cell repertoires from blood. The paper describes TCR Vbeta CDR3 sequencing of 140 or so peripheral blood samples, made up of roughly 45 ophthalmopathy patients, 70 to 75 hyperthyroidism patients and 17 progressor patients.

TCR beta CDR3 regions were amplified from RNA transcripts. A first-round RT-PCR of the TCR CDR3 used the HTBI primer set with the Qiagen OneStep RT-PCR kit. A second multiplex PCR round built the libraries, followed by size selection and purification. Paired-end sequencing of the libraries was performed with 100 bp reads on an Illumina HiSeq2000. In the source study's methods: SOAPnuke was used to process the raw data, throwing out any read that contained adapters or uncalled bases, had a mean Phred below 15, or lacked an exact constant-primer or identifier match. COPE v1.2.5 was used to merge the high-quality paired reads, and each unique nucleotide sequence was defined as a clonotype. MiTCR v1.1 was used to align clonotypes to the IMGT TRBV, TRBD and TRBJ reference segments. The analysis included only V-J combinations with a frequency above 0.0001, which together covered 99% to 99.2% of the repertoires. A TCS score was defined as the ratio of F50 (clonal expansion) to E x V (chaos), with BLOSUM62-based TCRdist applied between CDR3 peptides within each V-J. Welch's t-statistics and random forest reduced 450 to 600 V-J features to roughly 13, which were used in a naive Bayes classifier (R e1071). Through fastp at Q25 and MiXCR, TCRdb rebuilt clones from the public reads, retaining in-frame beta chains. Rows are unified per CDR3 protein, each entry keeping the most common DNA and genes. The V and J calls follow TCRdb's processing rather than the paper's. The table for this sample lists just over 550,000 distinct CDR3 sequences; more than 45% of them were counted only once. The top ten constitute just over 8% of the sample.

This clonotype was seen a few times. Its antigen has not been determined. An end of the junction differs from the germline gene, which may be a read error. The CDR3 covers 13 residues, taking in both the cysteine and the phenylalanine. The CDR3 DNA has 39 bases and is translated from base 1. From a lookup of the germline V gene (reference sequence), CDR1 and CDR2 are PRHDT and FYEKMQ. Stable Graves' hyperthyroidism was defined as no progression to ophthalmopathy during 18 months of follow-up. Hyperthyroidism patients were newly diagnosed, with disease duration under 2 months, and aged 18 to 65 years. The study excluded patients with uncontrolled infections, other autoimmune diseases, pregnancy or lactation. Diagnoses were based on clinical symptoms, serum thyroxine and TRAb, thyroid ultrasound and orbital computed tomography. Trizol reagent was used to extract total RNA, and RNA quality was then checked on an Agilent 2100 Bioanalyzer.

The full study reports these points: Blood samples also contained most of the expanded thyroid clonotypes (frequency above 0.001), which suggests that blood repertoires may reflect thyroid immune responses. Sample size was not statistically predetermined, and blinding of investigators to group allocation was not performed. A model built on a 13 V-J signature distinguished ophthalmopathy from stable hyperthyroidism, reaching 85% to 90% sensitivity and under 84% specificity in cross-validation and 80%/75% in testing. In validation, progression to ophthalmopathy was predicted by the model with roughly 71% sensitivity and under 85% specificity, a median of about 6 months before onset.

Sequencing input: peripheral blood or thyroid tissue (not recorded which). The sequence is built from TRBV13 and TRBJ2-7, and 7 junctional nucleotides match TRBD1. This clonotype was obtained from a woman aged 18-35 years with Graves' hyperthyroidism. Donor details come from another sample of the same person, matched by shared clones. Here is the DNA: TGCGCCAGCAGCCGACAGGGTGGGGGCGAGCAGTACTTC. This yields the protein CASSRQGGGEQYF.